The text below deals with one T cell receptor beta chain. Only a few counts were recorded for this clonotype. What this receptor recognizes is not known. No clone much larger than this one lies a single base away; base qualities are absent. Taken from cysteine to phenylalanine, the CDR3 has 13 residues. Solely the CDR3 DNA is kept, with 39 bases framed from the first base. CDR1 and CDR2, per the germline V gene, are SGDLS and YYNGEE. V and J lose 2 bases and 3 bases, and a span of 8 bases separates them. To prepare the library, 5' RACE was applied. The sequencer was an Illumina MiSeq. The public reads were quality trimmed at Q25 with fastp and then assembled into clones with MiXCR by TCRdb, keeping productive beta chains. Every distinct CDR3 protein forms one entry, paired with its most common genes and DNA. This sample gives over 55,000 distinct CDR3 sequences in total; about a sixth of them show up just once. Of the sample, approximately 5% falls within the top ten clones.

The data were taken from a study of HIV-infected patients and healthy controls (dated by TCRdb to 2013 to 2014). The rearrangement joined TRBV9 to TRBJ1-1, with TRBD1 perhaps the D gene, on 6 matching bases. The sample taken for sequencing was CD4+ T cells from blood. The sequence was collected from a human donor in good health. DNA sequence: TGTGCCAGCAGCGTTAAGGGGGACACTGAAGCTTTCTTT. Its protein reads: CASSVKGDTEAFF. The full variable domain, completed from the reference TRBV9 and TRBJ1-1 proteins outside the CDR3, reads DSGVTQTPKHLITATGQRVTLRCSPRSGDLSVYWYQQSLDQGLQFLIQYYNGEERAKGNILERFSAQQFPDLHSELNLSSLELGDSALYFCASSVKGDTEAFFGQGTRLTVV.